This T cell receptor (beta chain) stems from a study of blood T cell repertoires in COVID-19. In the study overall: From the United States, Italy and Spain came samples of acute and convalescent COVID-19. The cDNA or gDNA used as material had been derived from T cells, B-cell-depleted T cells, or PBMCs.

In the authors' workflow: Scientists estimated how many nucleated cells there were by amplifying reference gene primers. This table comes from immunoSEQ multiplex PCR, and its TCRdb copy is limited to in-frame clones, with some not included. The DNA was the basis for D and trimming; V, J and clone size are from that table. This repertoire shows a few hundred thousand clones, around 89% found once; its top ten account for over 6%. CDR3 length: 15 residues. Trimming left V 3 bases short and J 8 bases short, with 17 bases between. Germline V CDR1 and CDR2: DFQATT, SNEGSKA (reference sequence). The sequencing input was peripheral blood. This receptor was taken from a woman aged 30 to 39 who had recovered from COVID-19. The rearrangement joins TRBV20-1 to TRBJ2-6; D uncertain. The CDR3 loop is CSASGGTSEPNVLTF. The CDR3 DNA reads as TGCAGTGCTAGTGGCGGAACTTCCGAGCCCAACGTCCTGACTTTC.